This is a list of T cell receptor beta chains from one sample in a study of persistence of HIV-infected CD4 T cells. Repertoires were generated with immunoSEQ multiplex PCR, while TCRdb's copy carries only in-frame clones and drops some. The sample shows approximately 26,000 clones, over 65% of them seen only once. Their cognate antigens are unknown. The material sequenced was CD4+ T cells sorted from PBMCs after 18-hour stimulation, taken from a patient who received antiretroviral therapy. The receptors were sampled from an adult woman with HIV who was CMV-seropositive. Each CDR3 is given with its conserved first and last residue. D genes are given only for firm matches. Clone size is not always given. Where it is, it says once, few, many or a class for expanded clones.

>TRBV19|TRBJ1-1|TRBD1|NA
CASSATGGTEAFF
TGTGCCAGTAGTGCCACAGGGGGCACTGAAGCTTTCTTT
>TRBV24-1|TRBJ1-1|TRBD1|NA
CATSDFRGTGENTEAFF
TGTGCCACCAGTGATTTTCGAGGGACAGGAGAGAACACTGAAGCTTTCTTT
>TRBV5-1|TRBJ2-3|NA|few
CASSVATDSTDTQYF
TGCGCCAGCAGCGTGGCGACGGACAGCACAGATACGCAGTATTTT
>TRBV2|TRBJ2-7|NA|few
CASKLTGYEQYF
TGTGCCAGCAAGTTAACAGGGTACGAGCAGTACTTC
>TRBV28|TRBJ1-5|NA|NA
CASSLLGGQPQHF
TGTGCCAGCAGTTTATTGGGCGGGCAGCCCCAGCATTTT
>TRBV12-3/TRBV12-4|TRBJ1-1|NA|NA
CASSYTRYTEAFF
TGTGCCAGCAGTTATACAAGGTACACTGAAGCTTTCTTT
>TRBV13|TRBJ1-5|NA|NA
CASSLKLRLGQPQHF
TGTGCCAGCAGCTTAAAGCTTCGTCTGGGTCAGCCCCAGCATTTT
>TRBV5-4|TRBJ1-6|TRBD1|NA
CASSSGQAYNSPLHF
TGTGCCAGCAGCTCAGGACAGGCCTATAATTCACCCCTCCACTTT
>TRBV19|TRBJ1-1|NA|NA
CASSWPGIGTEAFF
TGTGCCAGTAGTTGGCCGGGGATAGGCACTGAAGCTTTCTTT
>TRBV5-6|TRBJ1-1|TRBD1|few
CASSLRDRSNTEAFF
TGTGCCAGCAGCTTGAGGGACAGGTCGAACACTGAAGCTTTCTTT
>TRBV29-1|TRBJ2-3|NA|few
CSVELGRTQYF
TGCAGCGTTGAATTGGGCAGAACGCAGTATTTT
>TRBV5-8|TRBJ2-3|NA|NA
CASSSGRGTSTDTQYF
TGTGCCAGCAGCTCCGGACGGGGGACTAGCACAGATACGCAGTATTTT
>TRBV5-1|TRBJ2-3|NA|few
CARLCRSDTQYF
TGCGCCCGCCTGTGCAGATCAGATACGCAGTATTTT
>TRBV19|TRBJ2-2|TRBD2|NA
CASSNPGLAGGPGELFF
TGTGCCAGTAGTAACCCGGGACTAGCGGGGGGACCCGGGGAGCTGTTTTTT
>TRBV29-1|TRBJ1-1|NA|NA
CSVEHRVGNTEAFF
TGCAGCGTTGAACACAGGGTTGGGAACACTGAAGCTTTCTTT
>TRBV5-1|TRBJ1-1|TRBD1|NA
CASSFKQGEAFF
TGCGCCAGCAGTTTCAAACAGGGGGAAGCTTTCTTT
>TRBV5-4|TRBJ2-5|NA|NA
CASAGQPQETQYF
TGTGCCAGCGCCGGACAGCCCCAAGAGACCCAGTACTTC
>TRBV6-4|TRBJ2-7|TRBD1|NA
CASSAGQGTEQYF
TGTGCCAGCAGTGCAGGACAGGGAACAGAGCAGTACTTC
>TRBV9|TRBJ1-4|TRBD1|NA
CASSVGWGGTDEKLFF
TGTGCCAGCAGCGTAGGATGGGGCGGGACAGATGAAAAACTGTTTTTT
>TRBV7-9|TRBJ1-1|NA|NA
CASSIPGENTEAFF
TGTGCCAGCAGCATCCCTGGGGAGAACACTGAAGCTTTCTTT